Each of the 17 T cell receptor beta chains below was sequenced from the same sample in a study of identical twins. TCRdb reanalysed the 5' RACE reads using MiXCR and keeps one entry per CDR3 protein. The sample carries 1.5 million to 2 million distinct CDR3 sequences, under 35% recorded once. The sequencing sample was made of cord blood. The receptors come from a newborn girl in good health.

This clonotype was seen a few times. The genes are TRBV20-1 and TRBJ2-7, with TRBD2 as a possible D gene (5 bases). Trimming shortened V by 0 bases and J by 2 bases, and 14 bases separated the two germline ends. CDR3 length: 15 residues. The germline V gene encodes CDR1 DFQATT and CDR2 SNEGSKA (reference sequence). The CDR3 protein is CSARDLGGRAYEQYF. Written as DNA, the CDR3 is TGCAGTGCTAGAGATTTAGGCGGGCGAGCCTACGAGCAGTACTTC.

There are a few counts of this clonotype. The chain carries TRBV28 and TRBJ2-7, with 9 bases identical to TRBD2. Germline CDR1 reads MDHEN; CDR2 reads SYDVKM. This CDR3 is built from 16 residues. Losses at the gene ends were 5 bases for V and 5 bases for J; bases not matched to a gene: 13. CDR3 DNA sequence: TGTGCCAGCAGTCCTTTCCTAGGACTAGCGACCAACGAGCAGTACTTC. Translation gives CASSPFLGLATNEQYF.

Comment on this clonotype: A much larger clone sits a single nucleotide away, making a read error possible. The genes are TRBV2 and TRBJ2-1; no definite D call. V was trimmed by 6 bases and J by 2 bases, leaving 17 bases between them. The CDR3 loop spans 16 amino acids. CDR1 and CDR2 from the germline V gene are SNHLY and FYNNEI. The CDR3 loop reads CASSDQARIPYNEQFF. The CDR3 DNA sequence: TGTGCCAGCAGCGACCAGGCGCGGATTCCCTACAATGAGCAGTTCTTC.

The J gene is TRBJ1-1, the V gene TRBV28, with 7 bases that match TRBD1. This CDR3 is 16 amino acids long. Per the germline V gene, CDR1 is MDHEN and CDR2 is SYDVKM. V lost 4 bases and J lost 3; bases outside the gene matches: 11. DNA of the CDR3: TGTGCCAGCAGTTATACAGGGGCCCGCCCGTACACTGAAGCTTTCTTT. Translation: CASSYTGARPYTEAFF.

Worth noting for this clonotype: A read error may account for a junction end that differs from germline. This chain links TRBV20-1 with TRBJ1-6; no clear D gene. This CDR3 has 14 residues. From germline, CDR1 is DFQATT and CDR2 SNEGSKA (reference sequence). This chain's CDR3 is CSAGDEGSNSPLHF. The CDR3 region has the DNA TGCAGTGCTGGAGATGAGGGAAGTAATTCACCCCTCCACTTT.

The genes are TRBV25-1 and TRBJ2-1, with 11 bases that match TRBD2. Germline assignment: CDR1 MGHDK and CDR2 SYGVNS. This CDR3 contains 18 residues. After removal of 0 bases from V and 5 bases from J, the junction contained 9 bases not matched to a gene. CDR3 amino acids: CASSEYSAVAGGHNEQFF. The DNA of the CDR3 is TGTGCCAGCAGTGAATATTCAGCGGTAGCGGGGGGGCACAATGAGCAGTTCTTC.

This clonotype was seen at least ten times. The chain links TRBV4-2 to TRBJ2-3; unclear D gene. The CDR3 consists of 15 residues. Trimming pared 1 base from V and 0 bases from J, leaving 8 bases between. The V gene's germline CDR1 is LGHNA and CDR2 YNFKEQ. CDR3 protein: CASSQGGPSTDTQYF. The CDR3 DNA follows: TGTGCCAGCAGCCAAGGAGGTCCTAGCACAGATACGCAGTATTTT.

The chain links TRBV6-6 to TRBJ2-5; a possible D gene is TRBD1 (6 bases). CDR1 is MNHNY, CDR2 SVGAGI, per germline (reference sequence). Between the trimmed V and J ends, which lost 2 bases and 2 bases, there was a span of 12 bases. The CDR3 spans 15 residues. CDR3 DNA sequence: TGTGCCAGCAGTTACGGGCCAGACAGGCAAGAGACCCAGTACTTC. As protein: CASSYGPDRQETQYF.

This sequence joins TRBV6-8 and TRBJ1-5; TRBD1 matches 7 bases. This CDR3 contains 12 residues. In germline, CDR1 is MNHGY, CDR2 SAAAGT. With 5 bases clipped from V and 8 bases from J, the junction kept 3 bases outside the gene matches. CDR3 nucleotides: TGTGCCAGCAGTCCAGGGGGGAAGCCCCAGCATTTT. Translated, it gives CASSPGGKPQHF.

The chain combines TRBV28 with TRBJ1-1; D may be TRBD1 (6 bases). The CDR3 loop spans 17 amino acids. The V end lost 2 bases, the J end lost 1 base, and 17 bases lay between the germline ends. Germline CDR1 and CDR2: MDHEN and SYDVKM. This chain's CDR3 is CASSLKWIQGPNTEAFF. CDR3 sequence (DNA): TGTGCCAGCAGTTTAAAATGGATACAGGGTCCGAACACTGAAGCTTTCTTT.

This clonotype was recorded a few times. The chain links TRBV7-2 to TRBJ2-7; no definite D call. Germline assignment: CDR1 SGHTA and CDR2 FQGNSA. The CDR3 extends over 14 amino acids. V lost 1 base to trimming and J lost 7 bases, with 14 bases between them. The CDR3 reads CASSLETLYNEQYF. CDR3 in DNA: TGTGCCAGCAGCTTAGAGACCTTATACAATGAGCAGTACTTC.

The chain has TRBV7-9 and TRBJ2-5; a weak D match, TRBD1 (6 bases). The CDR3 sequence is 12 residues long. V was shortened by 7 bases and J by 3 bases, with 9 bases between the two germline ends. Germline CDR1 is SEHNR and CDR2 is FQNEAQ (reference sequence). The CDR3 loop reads CASNKGEETQYF. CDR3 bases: TGTGCCAGCAACAAGGGGGAAGAGACCCAGTACTTC.

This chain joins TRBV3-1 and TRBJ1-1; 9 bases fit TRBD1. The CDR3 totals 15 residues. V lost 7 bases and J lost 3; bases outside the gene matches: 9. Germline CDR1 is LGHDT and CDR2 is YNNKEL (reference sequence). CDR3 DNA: TGTGCCAGCACCCAGGGAACAGGGGGCTACACTGAAGCTTTCTTT. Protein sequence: CASTQGTGGYTEAFF.

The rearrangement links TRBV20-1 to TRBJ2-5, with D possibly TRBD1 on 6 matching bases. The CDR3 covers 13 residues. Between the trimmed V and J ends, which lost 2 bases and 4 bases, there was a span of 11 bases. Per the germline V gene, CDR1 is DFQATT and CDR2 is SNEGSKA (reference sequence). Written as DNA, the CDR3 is TGCAGTGCTAGACACAGGGCTACAGAGACCCAGTACTTC. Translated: CSARHRATETQYF.

The CDR3 region is CASSLDRAKRQYF. CDR3 coding DNA: TGTGCCAGCAGCTTAGATAGGGCCAAACGGCAGTACTTC. The rearrangement joins TRBV13 to TRBJ2-5; D remains unclear. The ends were cut back, 1 base at V and 11 bases at J, with 14 bases in the middle. CDR3 length: 13 amino acids. Looked up from germline, CDR1 is PRHDT and CDR2 is FYEKMQ (reference sequence).

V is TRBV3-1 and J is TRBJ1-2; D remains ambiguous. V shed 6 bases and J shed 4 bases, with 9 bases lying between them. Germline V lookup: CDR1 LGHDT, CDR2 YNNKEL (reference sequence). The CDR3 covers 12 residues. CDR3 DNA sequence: TGTGCCAGCAGTCGAGGGCTCTATGGCTACACCTTC. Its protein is CASSRGLYGYTF.

CDR3: CASSPRTSGGVNTSTDTQYF. Here the CDR3 DNA reads TGTGCCAGCAGCCCTCGGACTAGCGGGGGGGTGAATACTAGCACAGATACGCAGTATTTT. The chain combines TRBV21-1 with TRBJ2-3; the table's TRBD2 call for D was not verified on the DNA. TRBV21-1 is deemed a pseudogene. The CDR3 sequence is 20 residues long.